This TCR beta chain is from a study of blood T cell repertoires in COVID-19. Overall study: Material from acute and convalescent COVID-19 was sourced from the United States, Italy and Spain. Sources were T cells, B-cell-depleted T cells, or PBMCs; the material itself was cDNA or gDNA.

Authors' processing steps: Counts of nucleated cells, estimated from reference gene primer amplification, were obtained. The table came from immunoSEQ multiplex PCR; TCRdb's copy has only in-frame clones and leaves some out. The V and J calls and clone size come from that table; D and trimming were worked out from the DNA. The sample contains over 300,000 clones, roughly 83% of which appear only once. The length of the CDR3 is 17 residues. V lost 1 base and J lost 5; bases outside the gene matches: 11. Germline lookup yields CDR1 KGHSH and CDR2 LQKENI. The material sequenced was peripheral blood. V usage is TRBV18 and J usage is TRBJ2-7; 10 nucleotides line up with TRBD2. This clonotype was sampled from a woman in her fifties or sixties with acute or convalescent COVID-19. The CDR3 is CASSPLPEASGSHEQYF. CDR3 nucleotide sequence: TGTGCCAGCTCACCACTCCCTGAGGCTAGCGGGAGTCACGAGCAGTACTTC.